This entry features one TCR beta chain sequence. The sample comes from a study of blood T cell repertoires in COVID-19. Overall study: Sources were T cells, B-cell-depleted T cells, or PBMCs; the material itself was cDNA or gDNA.

After removal of 3 bases from V and 9 bases from J, the junction contained 3 bases not matched to a gene. The CDR3 is made up of 12 amino acids. Germline V gene lookup returns CDR1 GTSNPN and CDR2 SVGIG (reference sequence). In the original analysis: Amplifying reference gene primers gave estimates of nucleated cell counts. Data came from immunoSEQ multiplex PCR; TCRdb stores just in-frame clones and leaves some out. V and J calls and clone size are those listed in that table; D and trimming were worked out from the DNA. The sample consists of roughly 200,000 clones, about 85% of them appearing once.

This chain connects TRBV30 to TRBJ2-1; 9 bases align to TRBD2. The TCR was taken from a man aged 35 to 55 who had recovered from COVID-19. Sequencing was performed on PBMCs or T cells enriched from blood (not recorded which). CDR3 sequence (DNA): TGTGCCTGGAGGCGGGAGGGCCCTGAGCAGTTCTTC. It is translated as CAWRREGPEQFF. Full variable domain (outside the CDR3, taken from reference TRBV30 and TRBJ2-1): SQTIHQWPATLVQPVGSPLSLECTVEGTSNPNLYWYRQAAGRGLQLLFYSVGIGQISSEVPQNLSASRPQDRQFILSSKKLLLSDSGFYLCAWRREGPEQFFGPGTRLTVL.